This TCR beta chain was recorded in a study of identical twins. Overall study findings and caveats: Monozygotic twins shared more out-of-frame TCR alpha than recombination models predicted. Excess sharing by twins proved weaker in beta out-of-frame sequences.

The authors used template switching to add a universal primer site and gave cDNA unique molecular identifiers. Each CDR3 protein is one row after TCRdb ran MiXCR on the 5' RACE reads. The repertoire has about 550,000 distinct CDR3 sequences, about a fifth of them found once; the top ten carry about 0.5%. In germline, CDR1 is SNHLY, CDR2 FYNNEI. Trimming removed 7 bases at V and 3 bases at J, with 11 bases between. CDR3 length equals 13 residues. Worth noting for this clonotype: Its antigen is undetermined.

These data also formed part of another study, on yellow fever vaccine responses in identical twins.

The TCR was taken from a woman aged 18-29 years in good health. The V and J genes are TRBV2 and TRBJ2-3, with a weak D call TRBD2 (6 bases). Sequencing used CD4+ T cells sorted from blood. As DNA, the CDR3 is TGTGCCAGCACCCGGGAGTTGACAGATACGCAGTATTTT. This sequence encodes CASTRELTDTQYF.